This T cell receptor beta chain was sequenced during a study of response to subunit inactivated influenza vaccine. Overall study results and limits: Each seasonal influenza vaccination, the authors suggested, recruits few new T cells.

In TCRdb, the RT-PCR reads were re-called with MiXCR into one record per CDR3 protein. The sample has roughly 500,000 distinct CDR3 sequences; 16% are singletons. The CDR3 has 13 residues. Germline V CDR1 and CDR2: SQVTM, ANQGSEA. V was pared by 4 bases and J by 6 bases, with 16 bases between. This clonotype was observed many times. Antigen unknown. This clonotype originated in a man between 50 and 75 years old who received an inactivated influenza vaccine. This chain links TRBV29-1 with TRBJ2-7, with TRBD2 as a possible D gene (6 bases). The specimen was CD4+ T cells sorted from PBMCs, collected less than 30 months after vaccination. The CDR3 here is CSVGTLGGIEQYF. The CDR3 DNA reads as TGCAGCGTTGGGACACTAGGAGGGATCGAGCAGTACTTC.